The 22 T cell receptor beta chains below were found in one sample sequenced in a study of blood T cell repertoires in COVID-19. Produced via immunoSEQ multiplex PCR; TCRdb's table is partial and in-frame only. The sample lists under 20,000 clones; approximately 80% were seen once. Input material: peripheral blood. The receptors shown here come from a man aged 65-85 years with COVID-19, enrolled during active disease.

The gene calls are TRBV3-1 (or the pseudogene TRBV3-2) and TRBJ1-1, with D unresolved. Trimming pared 2 bases from V and 11 bases from J, leaving 12 bases between. The germline V gene encodes CDR1 LGHDT and CDR2 YNNKEL (reference sequence). The CDR3 is 12 amino acids. CDR3 protein: CASSQFRGLAFF. In DNA, the CDR3 is TGTGCCAGCAGCCAATTCCGGGGTTTGGCTTTCTTT.

The chain combines TRBV5-4 with TRBJ2-7; TRBD2 matches at 10 bases. This CDR3 comprises 15 residues. Germline CDR1 and CDR2: SGHNT and YYREEE (reference sequence). The J segment lost 1 base and the V segment lost 2 bases, leaving 3 bases of the junction unmatched. The CDR3 region has the DNA TGTGCCAGCAGCTTTGAAGCGGGGGGGTCCTACGAGCAGTACTTC. Translating gives CASSFEAGGSYEQYF.

J is TRBJ1-2 and V is TRBV3-1 (or the pseudogene TRBV3-2), with a tentative D call TRBD1 (6 bases). The germline gives CDR1 LGHDT, CDR2 YNNKEL (reference sequence). The CDR3 sequence is 14 residues long. The germline V and J ends were trimmed by 4 bases and 8 bases, with 17 bases remaining between them. The CDR3 DNA reads TGTGCCAGCAGCCTACAGGGTTTAGTTGGAGGCTACACCTTC. Translation: CASSLQGLVGGYTF.

V gene TRBV6-6 combines with J gene TRBJ1-2; tentative D call: TRBD1 (5 bases). Between the trimmed V and J ends, which lost 6 bases and 4 bases, there was a span of 15 bases. The CDR3 loop spans 14 amino acids. CDR1 is MNHNY and CDR2 is SVGAGI in the germline V gene (reference sequence). The CDR3, as DNA: TGTGCCAGCAGGATAAGGGAACAGGTCTATGGCTACACCTTC. Its protein is CASRIREQVYGYTF.

This clone was detected a few times. The gene calls are TRBV7-6 and TRBJ1-2, with D possibly being TRBD1 (5 bases). This CDR3 has 14 residues. V was shortened by 6 bases and J by 3 bases, with 14 bases between the two germline ends. Looked up from germline, CDR1 is SGHVS and CDR2 is FNYEAQ. CDR3 sequence (DNA): TGTGCCAGCAGTTCGGGACGGGGGGACTATGGCTACACCTTC. It yields the protein CASSSGRGDYGYTF.

The rearrangement uses TRBV5-1 and TRBJ2-3; no clear D gene. Germline V gene lookup returns CDR1 SGHRS and CDR2 YFSETQ. V lost 0 bases to trimming and J lost 0 bases, with 5 bases between them. The CDR3 extends over 14 amino acids. Here the CDR3 reads CASSLAESTDTQYF. The DNA of the CDR3 is TGCGCCAGCAGCTTGGCGGAGAGCACAGATACGCAGTATTTT.

The gene calls are TRBV6-5 and TRBJ1-2; 9 bases map to TRBD1. Germline V gene data show CDR1 as MNHEY and CDR2 as SVGAGI. With 6 bases clipped from V and 4 bases from J, the junction kept 3 bases outside the gene matches. This CDR3 comprises 13 residues. The CDR3, as DNA: TGTGCCAGCAGGGACAGGGGCTTCTATGGCTACACCTTC. Translating it yields CASRDRGFYGYTF.

The chain links TRBV19 to TRBJ2-6; TRBD1 matches at 7 bases. The V and J ends lost 0 bases and 0 bases, in that order; junction bases with no gene match: 2. The CDR3 has 17 residues. Germline V gene sequence: CDR1 LNHDA, CDR2 SQIVND (reference sequence). The CDR3 reads CASSIETGSSGANVLTF. The CDR3 DNA reads TGTGCCAGTAGTATAGAGACAGGGTCCTCTGGGGCCAACGTCCTGACTTTC.

V and J are TRBV2 and TRBJ2-7; D is unresolved. The V gene's germline CDR1 is SNHLY and CDR2 FYNNEI. Trimming removed 1 base from V and 6 bases from J, with 7 bases in between. CDR3 length equals 12 residues. Written as DNA, the CDR3 is TGTGCCAGCAGTGAAGGGGCAGCCGAGCAGTACTTC. Translating it yields CASSEGAAEQYF. The full variable domain, rest sourced from reference TRBV2 and TRBJ2-7, is EPEVTQTPSHQVTQMGQEVILRCVPISNHLYFYWYRQILGQKVEFLVSFYNNEISEKSEIFDDQFSVERPDGSNFTLKIRSTKLEDSAMYFCASSEGAAEQYFGPGTRLTVT.

V and J are TRBV4-2 and TRBJ1-5; TRBD1 matches at 8 bases. J gave up 3 bases and V 1 base, and 8 bases lay outside the gene matches. The CDR3 covers 17 residues. CDR1 and CDR2 (germline): LGHNA, YNFKEQ. The CDR3 is CASSQVSRTGSNQPQHF. CDR3 in DNA: TGTGCCAGCAGCCAAGTTTCCAGGACAGGGTCCAATCAGCCCCAGCATTTT.

This chain connects TRBV29-1 to TRBJ1-2; D remains ambiguous. The CDR3 runs 11 residues. Germline CDR1 reads SQVTM; CDR2 reads ANQGSEA. The ends were cut back, 3 bases at V and 3 bases at J, with 5 bases in the middle. This chain's CDR3 is CSVDRYYGYTF. DNA for the CDR3: TGCAGCGTTGACAGATACTATGGCTACACCTTC.

The chain has TRBV28 and TRBJ2-7; D is uncertain. The CDR3 runs to 14 residues. V was trimmed by 2 bases and J by 3 bases, leaving 11 bases between them. Germline V gene sequence: CDR1 MDHEN, CDR2 SYDVKM. CDR3 protein: CASSLEALYYEQYF. The CDR3 coding sequence is TGTGCCAGCAGTTTAGAGGCCTTATACTACGAGCAGTACTTC.

The chain is built from TRBV6-5 and TRBJ2-7; 12 bases align to TRBD1. There are 15 residues in the CDR3. J gave up 4 bases and V 4 bases, and 5 bases lay outside the gene matches. Per the germline V gene, CDR1 is MNHEY and CDR2 is SVGAGI. The CDR3 is CASSFGTGGLYEQYF. For the CDR3, the DNA is TGTGCCAGCAGTTTTGGGACAGGGGGCTTGTACGAGCAGTACTTC.

The chain carries TRBV3-1 (or the pseudogene TRBV3-2) and TRBJ2-1, with 8 bases aligning to TRBD2. The CDR3 runs to 16 residues. The germline V gene has CDR1 LGHDT and CDR2 YNNKEL (reference sequence). The J segment lost 1 base and the V segment lost 3 bases, leaving 5 bases of the junction unmatched. In nucleotides, the CDR3 is TGTGCCAGCAGCCAGTCCGGGACTAGGTCCTACAATGAGCAGTTCTTC. It encodes CASSQSGTRSYNEQFF.

The CDR3 bases are TGCAGCGTGTGGGGGGGCGAGCAGTACTTC. Translating it yields CSVWGGEQYF. J is TRBJ2-7 and V is TRBV29-1; 7 bases fit TRBD2. Germline-derived CDR1 and CDR2 are SQVTM and ANQGSEA. The V and J ends lost 6 bases and 6 bases, in that order; junction bases with no gene match: 2. This CDR3 is built from 10 residues.

This clone was detected once. The genes are TRBV9 and TRBJ2-2; 11 bases line up with TRBD1. The CDR3 spans 16 residues. J was trimmed by 1 base and V by 3 bases; bases with no gene match: 2. Per the germline V gene, CDR1 is SGDLS and CDR2 is YYNGEE. CDR3 bases: TGTGCCAGCAGCGGCGGGACAGGGGGGAACACCGGGGAGCTGTTTTTT. Residues: CASSGGTGGNTGELFF.

The chain is built from TRBV2 and TRBJ2-1, with D tentatively TRBD1 (5 bases). V was pared by 9 bases and J by 9 bases, with 12 bases between. The CDR3 is 11 residues long. Germline values: CDR1 SNHLY, CDR2 FYNNEI. The CDR3 DNA is TGTGCCAGAAAGGCAGGGATTGAGCAGTTCTTC. The encoded protein is CARKAGIEQFF.

This chain joins TRBV28 and TRBJ2-7, with 8 bases lining up with TRBD1. The length of the CDR3 is 13 residues. Germline V gene sequence: CDR1 MDHEN, CDR2 SYDVKM. Trimming at V came to 11 bases and at J to 1 base, leaving 7 bases not matched to a gene. CDR3 nucleotides: TGTGCCGGCCGATGGACAGGGTCCTACGAGCAGTACTTC. This encodes CAGRWTGSYEQYF.

This chain joins TRBV6-2 or TRBV6-3 and TRBJ1-3, with TRBD1 matching 9 bases. The CDR3 covers 16 residues. Germline lookup yields CDR1 MNHEY and CDR2 SVGEGT. After removal of 4 bases from V and 7 bases from J, the junction contained 11 bases not matched to a gene. The CDR3 DNA is TGTGCCAGCAGTTCCTTCTTCGACAGGGGGATCAACACCATATATTTT. Amino acid sequence: CASSSFFDRGINTIYF.

The rearrangement uses TRBV7-2 and TRBJ1-3; the D gene is possibly TRBD1 (5 bases). CDR1 SGHTA and CDR2 FQGNSA come from the germline V gene. The CDR3 extends over 15 amino acids. V was trimmed by 5 bases and J by 4 bases, leaving 15 bases between them. CDR3 residues: CASSPQSGLGNTIYF. The CDR3 coding sequence is TGTGCCAGCAGCCCCCAGTCGGGACTGGGAAACACCATATATTTT.

In its sample, this clone ranks as medium-sized (0.01 to 0.1%). The chain employs TRBV12-3 or TRBV12-4 and TRBJ1-2; a weak D match, TRBD1 (6 bases). There are 13 residues in the CDR3. Deletions cut 3 bases from V and 3 bases from J, with 8 bases between. CDR3 region: CASSLNRDYGYTF. The CDR3 DNA follows: TGTGCCAGCAGTTTGAACAGGGACTATGGCTACACCTTC.

In DNA form, the CDR3 reads TGTGCCAGCAGCCTAAGGGACAGGGGCCTCCTCTCTGGAAACACCATATATTTT. It specifies CASSLRDRGLLSGNTIYF. The V gene is TRBV27, the J gene TRBJ1-3; 10 positions match TRBD1. Germline V gives CDR1 MNHEY, CDR2 SMNVEV (reference sequence). The CDR3 extends over 18 amino acids. Germline trimming cut 6 bases from V and 0 bases from J; bases unmatched to any gene: 11.